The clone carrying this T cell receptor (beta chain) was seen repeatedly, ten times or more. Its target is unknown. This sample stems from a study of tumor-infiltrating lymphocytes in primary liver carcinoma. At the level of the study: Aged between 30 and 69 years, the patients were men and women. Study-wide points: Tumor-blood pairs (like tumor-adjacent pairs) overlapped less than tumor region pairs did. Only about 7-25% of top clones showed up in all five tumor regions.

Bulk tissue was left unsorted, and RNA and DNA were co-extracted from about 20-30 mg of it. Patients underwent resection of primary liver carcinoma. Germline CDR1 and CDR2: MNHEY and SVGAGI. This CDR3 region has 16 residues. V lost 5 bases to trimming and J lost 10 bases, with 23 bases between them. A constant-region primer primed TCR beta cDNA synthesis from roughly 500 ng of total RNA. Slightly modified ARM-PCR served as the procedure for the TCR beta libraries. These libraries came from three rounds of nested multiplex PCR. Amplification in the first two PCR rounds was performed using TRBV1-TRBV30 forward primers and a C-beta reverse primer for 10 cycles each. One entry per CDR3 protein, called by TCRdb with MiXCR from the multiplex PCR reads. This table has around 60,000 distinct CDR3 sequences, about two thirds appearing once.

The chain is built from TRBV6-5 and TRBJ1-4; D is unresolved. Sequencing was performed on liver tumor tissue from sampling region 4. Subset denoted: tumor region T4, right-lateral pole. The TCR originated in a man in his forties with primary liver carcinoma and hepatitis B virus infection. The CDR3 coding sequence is TGTGCCAGCAGTAAAAGTGGGCCGGACCCACAAGGAAAACTGTTTTTT. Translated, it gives CASSKSGPDPQGKLFF.